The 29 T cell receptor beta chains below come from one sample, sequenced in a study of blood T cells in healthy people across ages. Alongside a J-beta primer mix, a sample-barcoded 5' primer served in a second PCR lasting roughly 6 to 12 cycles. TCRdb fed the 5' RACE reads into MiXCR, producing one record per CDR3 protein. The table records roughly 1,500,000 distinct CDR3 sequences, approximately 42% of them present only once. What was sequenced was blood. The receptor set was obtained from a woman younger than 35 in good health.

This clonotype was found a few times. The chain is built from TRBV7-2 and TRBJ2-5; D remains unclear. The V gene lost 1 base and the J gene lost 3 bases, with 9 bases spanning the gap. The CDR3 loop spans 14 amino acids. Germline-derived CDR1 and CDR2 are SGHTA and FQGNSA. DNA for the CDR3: TGTGCCAGCAGCTTAGTCTTCACTAAAGAGACCCAGTACTTC. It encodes CASSLVFTKETQYF.

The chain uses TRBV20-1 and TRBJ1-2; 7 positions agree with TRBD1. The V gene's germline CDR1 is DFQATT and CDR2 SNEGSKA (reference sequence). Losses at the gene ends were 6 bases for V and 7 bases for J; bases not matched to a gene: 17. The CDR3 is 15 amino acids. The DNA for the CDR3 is TGCAGTGCAACGACCGGGACAGCGAGTTCAGGTGGCTACACCTTC. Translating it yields CSATTGTASSGGYTF.

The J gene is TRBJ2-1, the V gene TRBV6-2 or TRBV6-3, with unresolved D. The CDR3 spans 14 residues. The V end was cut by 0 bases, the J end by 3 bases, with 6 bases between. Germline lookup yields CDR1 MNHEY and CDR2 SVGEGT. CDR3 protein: CASSYSTHYNEQFF. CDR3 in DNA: TGTGCCAGCAGTTACTCGACCCACTACAATGAGCAGTTCTTC.

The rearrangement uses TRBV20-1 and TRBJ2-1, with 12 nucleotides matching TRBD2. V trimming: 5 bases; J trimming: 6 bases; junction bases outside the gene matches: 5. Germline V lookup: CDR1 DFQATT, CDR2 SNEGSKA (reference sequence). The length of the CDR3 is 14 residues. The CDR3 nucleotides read TGCAGTGCTGCCCGGACTAGCGGGACCAATGAGCAGTTCTTC. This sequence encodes CSAARTSGTNEQFF.

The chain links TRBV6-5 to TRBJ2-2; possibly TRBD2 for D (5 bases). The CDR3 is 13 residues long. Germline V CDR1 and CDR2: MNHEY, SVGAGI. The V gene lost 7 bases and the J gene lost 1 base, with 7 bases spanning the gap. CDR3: CASIRGNTGELFF. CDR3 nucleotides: TGTGCCAGCATCCGGGGGAACACCGGGGAGCTGTTTTTT.

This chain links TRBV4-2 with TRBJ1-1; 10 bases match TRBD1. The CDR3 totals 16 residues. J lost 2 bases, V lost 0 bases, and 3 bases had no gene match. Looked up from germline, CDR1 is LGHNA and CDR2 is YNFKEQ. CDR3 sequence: CASSQDKTGGNTEAFF. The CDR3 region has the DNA TGTGCCAGCAGCCAAGATAAGACAGGGGGCAACACTGAAGCTTTCTTT.

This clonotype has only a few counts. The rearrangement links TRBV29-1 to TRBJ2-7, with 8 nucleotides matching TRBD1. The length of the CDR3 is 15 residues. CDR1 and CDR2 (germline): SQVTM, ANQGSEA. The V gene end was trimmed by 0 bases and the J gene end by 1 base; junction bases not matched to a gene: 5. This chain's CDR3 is CSVEDNRGSSYEQYF. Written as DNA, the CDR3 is TGCAGCGTTGAAGATAACAGGGGGTCGTCCTACGAGCAGTACTTC.

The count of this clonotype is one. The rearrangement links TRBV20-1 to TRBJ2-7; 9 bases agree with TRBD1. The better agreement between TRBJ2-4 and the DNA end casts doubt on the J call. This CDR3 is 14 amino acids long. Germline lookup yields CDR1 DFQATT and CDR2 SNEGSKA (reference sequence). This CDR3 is CSAEGQGPGDIQYF. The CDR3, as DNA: TGCAGTGCTGAGGGACAGGGACCCGGGGACATTCAGTACTTC.

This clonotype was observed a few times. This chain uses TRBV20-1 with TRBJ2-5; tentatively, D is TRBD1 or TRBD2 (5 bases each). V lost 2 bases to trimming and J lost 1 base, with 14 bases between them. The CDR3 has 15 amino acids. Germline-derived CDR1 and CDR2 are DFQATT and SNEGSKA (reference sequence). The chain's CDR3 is CSARSQEVPQETQYF. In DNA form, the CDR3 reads TGCAGTGCTAGATCACAGGAGGTGCCCCAAGAGACCCAGTACTTC.

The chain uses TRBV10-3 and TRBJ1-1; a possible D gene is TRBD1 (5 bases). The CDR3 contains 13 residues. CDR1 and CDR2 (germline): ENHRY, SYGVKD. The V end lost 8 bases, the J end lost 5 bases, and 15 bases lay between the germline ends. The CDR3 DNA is TGTGCCATCCACAGGAGTGGGGAAACTGAAGCTTTCTTT. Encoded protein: CAIHRSGETEAFF.

CDR3 in DNA: TGCAGCGTTTCTTCGCGGGATACCTACGAGCAGTACTTC. Translating it yields CSVSSRDTYEQYF. This chain joins TRBV29-1 and TRBJ2-7, with a tentative D call TRBD2 (6 bases). With 5 bases removed from V and 2 bases from J, the gap between germline ends came to 13 bases. The CDR3 extends over 13 amino acids. Per the germline V gene, CDR1 is SQVTM and CDR2 is ANQGSEA.

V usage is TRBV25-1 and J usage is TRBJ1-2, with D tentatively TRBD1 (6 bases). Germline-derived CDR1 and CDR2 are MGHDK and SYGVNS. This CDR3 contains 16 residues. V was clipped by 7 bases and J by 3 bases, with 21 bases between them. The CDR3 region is CASIQSLNRAHYGYTF. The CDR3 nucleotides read TGTGCCAGCATTCAATCCCTTAACAGGGCGCACTATGGCTACACCTTC.

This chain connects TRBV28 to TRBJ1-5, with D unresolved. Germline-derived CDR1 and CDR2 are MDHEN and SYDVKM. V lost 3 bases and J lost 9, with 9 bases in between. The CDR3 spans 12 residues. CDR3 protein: CASSFSVRPQHF. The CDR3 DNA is TGTGCCAGCAGTTTCTCGGTGCGGCCCCAGCATTTT.

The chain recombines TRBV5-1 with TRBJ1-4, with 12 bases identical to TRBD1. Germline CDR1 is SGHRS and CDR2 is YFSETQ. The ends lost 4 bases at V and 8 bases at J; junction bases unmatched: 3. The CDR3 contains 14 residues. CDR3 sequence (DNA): TGCGCCAGCAGCGGGACAGGGGGCATGGAAAAACTGTTTTTT. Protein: CASSGTGGMEKLFF.

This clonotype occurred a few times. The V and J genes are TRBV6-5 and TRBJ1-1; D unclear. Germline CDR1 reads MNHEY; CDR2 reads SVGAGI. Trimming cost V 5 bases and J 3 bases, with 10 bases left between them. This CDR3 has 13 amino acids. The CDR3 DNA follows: TGTGCCAGCAGTCGTACAGAATACACTGAAGCTTTCTTT. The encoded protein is CASSRTEYTEAFF.

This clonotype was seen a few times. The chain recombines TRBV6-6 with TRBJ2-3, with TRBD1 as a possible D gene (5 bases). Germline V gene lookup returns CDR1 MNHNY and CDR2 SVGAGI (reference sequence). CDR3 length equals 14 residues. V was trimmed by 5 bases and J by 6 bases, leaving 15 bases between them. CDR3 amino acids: CASSGPGPSDTQYF. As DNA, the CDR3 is TGTGCCAGCAGTGGACCAGGGCCCTCTGATACGCAGTATTTT.

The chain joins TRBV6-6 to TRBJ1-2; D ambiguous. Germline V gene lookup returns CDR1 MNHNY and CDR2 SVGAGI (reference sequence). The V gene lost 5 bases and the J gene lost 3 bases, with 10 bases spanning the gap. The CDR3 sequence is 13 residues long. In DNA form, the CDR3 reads TGTGCCAGCAGTCCCGGGTTGGACTATGGCTACACCTTC. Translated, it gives CASSPGLDYGYTF.

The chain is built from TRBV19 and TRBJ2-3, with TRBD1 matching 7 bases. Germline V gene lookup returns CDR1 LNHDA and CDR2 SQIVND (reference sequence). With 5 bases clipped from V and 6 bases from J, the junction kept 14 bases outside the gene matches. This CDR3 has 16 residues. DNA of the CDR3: TGTGCCAGTAGTCCCTTACAGGGGAGTAGCAAGGATACGCAGTATTTT. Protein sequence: CASSPLQGSSKDTQYF.

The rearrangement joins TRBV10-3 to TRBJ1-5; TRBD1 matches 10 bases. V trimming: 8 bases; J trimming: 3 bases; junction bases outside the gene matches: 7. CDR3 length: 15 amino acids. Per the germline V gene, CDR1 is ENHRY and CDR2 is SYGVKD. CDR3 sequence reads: CAISGTGAANQPQHF. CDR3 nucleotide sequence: TGTGCCATCTCCGGGACAGGGGCGGCCAATCAGCCCCAGCATTTT.

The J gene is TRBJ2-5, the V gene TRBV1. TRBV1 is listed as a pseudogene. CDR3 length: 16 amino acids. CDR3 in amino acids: CTSSQGTRKFQETQYF. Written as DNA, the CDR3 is TGCACCAGCAGCCAAGGTACTCGGAAATTCCAAGAGACCCAGTACTTC.

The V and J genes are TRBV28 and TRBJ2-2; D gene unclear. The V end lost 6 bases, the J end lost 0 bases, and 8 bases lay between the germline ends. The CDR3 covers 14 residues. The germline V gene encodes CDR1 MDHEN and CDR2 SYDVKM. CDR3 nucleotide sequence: TGTGCCAGCAGCTTCCCCGCGAACACCGGGGAGCTGTTTTTT. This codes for CASSFPANTGELFF.

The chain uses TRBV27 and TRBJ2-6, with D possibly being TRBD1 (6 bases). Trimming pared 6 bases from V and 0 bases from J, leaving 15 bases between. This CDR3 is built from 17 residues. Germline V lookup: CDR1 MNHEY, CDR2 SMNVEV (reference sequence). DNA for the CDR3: TGTGCCAGCAGGCCCAGGGGTTTGGACTCTGGGGCCAACGTCCTGACTTTC. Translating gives CASRPRGLDSGANVLTF.

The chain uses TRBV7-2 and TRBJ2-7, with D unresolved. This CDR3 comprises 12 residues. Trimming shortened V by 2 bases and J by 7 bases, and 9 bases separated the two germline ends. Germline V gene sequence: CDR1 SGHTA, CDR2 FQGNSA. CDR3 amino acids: CASSLIWNEQYF. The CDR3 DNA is TGTGCCAGCAGCTTAATCTGGAATGAGCAGTACTTC.

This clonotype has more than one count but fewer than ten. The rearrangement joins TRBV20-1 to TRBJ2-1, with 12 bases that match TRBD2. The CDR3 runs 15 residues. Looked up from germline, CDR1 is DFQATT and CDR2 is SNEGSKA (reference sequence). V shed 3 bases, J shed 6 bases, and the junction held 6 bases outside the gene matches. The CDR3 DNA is TGCAGTGCTAGGGGAAGGACTAGCGGGGCCAATGAGCAGTTCTTC. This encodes CSARGRTSGANEQFF.

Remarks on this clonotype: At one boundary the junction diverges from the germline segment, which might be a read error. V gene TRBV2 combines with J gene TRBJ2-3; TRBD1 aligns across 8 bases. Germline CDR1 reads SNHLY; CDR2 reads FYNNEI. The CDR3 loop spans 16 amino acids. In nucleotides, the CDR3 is TGTGCCAGCAGTGCCGCGACAGGGGAAAGCACAGATGCGCAGTATTTT. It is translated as CASSAATGESTDAQYF.

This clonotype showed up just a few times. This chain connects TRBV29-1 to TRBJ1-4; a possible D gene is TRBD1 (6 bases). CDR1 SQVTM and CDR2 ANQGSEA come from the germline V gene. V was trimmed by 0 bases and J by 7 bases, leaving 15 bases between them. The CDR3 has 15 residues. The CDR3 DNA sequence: TGCAGCGTTGAAGAGGGGGCTATAGGAGGTGAAAAACTGTTTTTT. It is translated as CSVEEGAIGGEKLFF.

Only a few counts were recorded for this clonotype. CDR3 coding DNA: TGTGCCAGCAGCTTCCCCGGACTAGCGGGAGTCAATGAGCAGTTCTTC. It encodes CASSFPGLAGVNEQFF. The chain is built from TRBV7-2 and TRBJ2-1; the match to TRBD2 covers 13 bases. The germline V gene encodes CDR1 SGHTA and CDR2 FQGNSA. Trimming cost V 3 bases and J 6 bases; bases outside gene matches: 5. The CDR3 sequence is 16 residues long.

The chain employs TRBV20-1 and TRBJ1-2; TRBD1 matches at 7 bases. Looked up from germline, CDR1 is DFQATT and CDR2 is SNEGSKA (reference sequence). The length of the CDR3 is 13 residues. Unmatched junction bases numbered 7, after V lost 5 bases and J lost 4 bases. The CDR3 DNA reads TGCAGTGCTTTTGAACAGGGGTCCTATGGCTACACCTTC. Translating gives CSAFEQGSYGYTF.

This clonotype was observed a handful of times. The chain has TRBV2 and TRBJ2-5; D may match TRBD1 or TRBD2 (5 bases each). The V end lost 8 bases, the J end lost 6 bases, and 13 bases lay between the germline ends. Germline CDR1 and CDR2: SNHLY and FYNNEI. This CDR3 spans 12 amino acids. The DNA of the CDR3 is TGTGCCAGCGGGGACGAAAGGAAGACCCAGTACTTC. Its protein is CASGDERKTQYF.